One and the same sample provided the 27 T cell receptor beta chains below, sequenced in a study of blood T cell repertoires in COVID-19. TCRdb keeps only in-frame clones here, not all; method: immunoSEQ multiplex PCR. The data contain roughly 200,000 clones, 81% of them singletons. Material for sequencing was peripheral blood. The receptor source for this set is a woman in her thirties or forties with COVID-19, enrolled during active disease.

This sequence joins TRBV11-2 and TRBJ2-7, with TRBD1 matching over 7 bases. J gave up 4 bases and V 1 base, and 4 bases lay outside the gene matches. The CDR3 has 14 residues. CDR1 and CDR2 (germline): SGHAT, FQNNGV. The CDR3 spells CASSLGTGEYEQYF. The CDR3 DNA reads as TGTGCCAGCAGCTTAGGAACAGGGGAGTACGAGCAGTACTTC.

The chain is built from TRBV2 and TRBJ2-1; 7 positions agree with TRBD2. CDR3 size: 14 residues. The germline gives CDR1 SNHLY, CDR2 FYNNEI. V was clipped by 6 bases and J by 7 bases; unmatched bases: 9. CDR3 sequence (DNA): TGTGCCAGCAGAACTAGCGAAGGTTTAAATGAGCAGTTCTTC. Translating gives CASRTSEGLNEQFF.

The rearrangement uses TRBV7-8 and TRBJ2-3, with TRBD2 matching 11 bases. In germline, CDR1 is SGHVS, CDR2 FQNEAQ. The CDR3 covers 21 residues. V gave up 1 base and J gave up 0 bases; unmatched junction bases: 15. In DNA, the CDR3 is TGTGCCAGCAGCTTAGAGACCAGGGGGCTAGCGGGAGGACCTAGCACAGATACGCAGTATTTT. Its translation: CASSLETRGLAGGPSTDTQYF.

This chain joins TRBV4-1 and TRBJ1-3, with TRBD1 matching 9 bases. Germline CDR1 reads MGHRA; CDR2 reads YSYEKL. Germline trimming cut 6 bases from V and 0 bases from J; bases unmatched to any gene: 6. This CDR3 has 16 residues. The CDR3 sequence is CASSRDRAFSGNTIYF. The CDR3, as DNA: TGCGCCAGCAGTCGGGACAGGGCCTTCTCTGGAAACACCATATATTTT.

This chain links TRBV9 with TRBJ2-2; TRBD2 agrees at 7 bases. V was pared by 1 base and J by 6 bases, with 3 bases of the junction left unmatched. Germline CDR1 reads SGDLS; CDR2 reads YYNGEE. The CDR3 covers 14 residues. The CDR3 DNA reads TGTGCCAGCAGCGTAAGGGGAGGGGCCGGGGAGCTGTTTTTT. Protein sequence: CASSVRGGAGELFF. Based on the CDR3 plus reference TRBV9 and TRBJ2-2, the full variable domain is DSGVTQTPKHLITATGQRVTLRCSPRSGDLSVYWYQQSLDQGLQFLIQYYNGEERAKGNILERFSAQQFPDLHSELNLSSLELGDSALYFCASSVRGGAGELFFGEGSRLTVL.

The chain couples TRBV7-3 to TRBJ1-5, with 8 bases aligning to TRBD1. From germline, CDR1 is SGHTA and CDR2 FQGTGA. The length of the CDR3 is 16 residues. V trimming: 1 base; J trimming: 2 bases; junction bases outside the gene matches: 4. The chain's CDR3 is CASSLNRGNRNQPQHF. CDR3 bases: TGTGCCAGCAGCTTAAACAGGGGGAATCGCAATCAGCCCCAGCATTTT. The variable domain in full, with the rest retrieved from reference TRBV7-3 and TRBJ1-5, is GAGVSQTPSNKVTEKGKYVELRCDPISGHTALYWYRQSLGQGPEFLIYFQGTGAADDSGLPNDRFFAVRPEGSVSTLKIQRTERGDSAVYLCASSLNRGNRNQPQHFGDGTRLSIL.

This clone was seen only once. This chain joins TRBV9 and TRBJ1-2, with 8 bases aligning to TRBD1. The V segment lost 4 bases and the J segment 4 bases; nucleotides outside the gene matches: 3. This CDR3 is 13 amino acids long. Germline loops: CDR1 SGDLS, CDR2 YYNGEE. The CDR3 reads CASSTQGGYGYTF. In nucleotides, the CDR3 is TGTGCCAGCAGCACACAGGGGGGCTATGGCTACACCTTC.

The gene calls are TRBV24-1 and TRBJ1-1, with TRBD1 matching over 8 bases. V shed 5 bases, J shed 11 bases, and the junction held 6 bases outside the gene matches. The CDR3 sequence is 12 residues long. Germline CDR1 KGHDR, CDR2 SFDVKD. CDR3 loop: CATSAGTGTAFF. CDR3 nucleotides: TGTGCCACCAGTGCCGGGACAGGTACGGCTTTCTTT.

This clone was seen more than once but under ten times. This chain joins TRBV5-5 and TRBJ1-5; D is undetermined. The V and J ends lost 0 bases and 1 base respectively, with 5 bases between them. Germline V CDR1 and CDR2: SGHKS, YYEKEE (reference sequence). The CDR3 has 14 residues. CDR3 sequence (DNA): TGTGCCAGCAGCTTGGTTCTCAGCAATCAGCCCCAGCATTTT. Translating it yields CASSLVLSNQPQHF. Filled out from reference TRBV5-5 and TRBJ1-5, the complete variable domain reads DAGVTQSPTHLIKTRGQQVTLRCSPISGHKSVSWYQQVLGQGPQFIFQYYEKEERGRGNFPDRFSARQFPNYSSELNVNALLLGDSALYLCASSLVLSNQPQHFGDGTRLSIL.

A remark on this clone: The junction differs from germline at one of its ends, possibly a read error. The chain recombines TRBV7-7 with TRBJ2-3; 14 bases are shared with TRBD2. CDR1 and CDR2 (germline): SSHAT, FNYEAQ (reference sequence). The CDR3 loop spans 19 amino acids. The CDR3 sequence is CASSLGGTSGRHSTDTQYF. CDR3 in DNA: TGTGCTAGCAGCTTAGGGGGGACTAGCGGGAGACATAGCACAGATACGCAGTATTTT.

This clone was recorded a few times. The chain combines TRBV6-5 with TRBJ1-5; 10 bases line up with TRBD1. Germline CDR1 MNHEY, CDR2 SVGAGI. The CDR3 length is 15 residues. Trimming at V came to 0 bases and at J to 6 bases, leaving 2 bases not matched to a gene. CDR3 in amino acids: CASSYSTGGFQPQHF. The CDR3 coding sequence is TGTGCCAGCAGTTACTCGACAGGGGGCTTTCAGCCCCAGCATTTT.

The chain employs TRBV11-3 and TRBJ2-5; TRBD2 matches at 9 bases. The CDR3 is made up of 15 amino acids. The ends lost 5 bases at V and 2 bases at J; junction bases unmatched: 6. Germline CDR1 and CDR2: SGHNT and YENEEA. CDR3 protein: CASSQGLAPQETQYF. The CDR3 coding sequence is TGTGCCAGCAGCCAAGGACTAGCGCCACAAGAGACCCAGTACTTC.

The chain joins TRBV7-9 to TRBJ2-7; 10 nucleotides agree with TRBD1. Unmatched junction bases numbered 2, after V lost 5 bases and J lost 4 bases. The CDR3 loop spans 13 amino acids. CDR1 and CDR2 from the germline V gene are SEHNR and FQNEAQ (reference sequence). The CDR3 region is CASSKDRGYEQYV. CDR3 coding DNA: TGTGCCAGCAGCAAGGACAGGGGGTACGAGCAGTACGTC.

This clone came up a few times. This chain connects TRBV19 to TRBJ2-1; D perhaps matches TRBD2 (5 bases). CDR1 is LNHDA, CDR2 SQIVND, per germline (reference sequence). The CDR3 runs to 14 residues. V lost 8 bases and J lost 0, with 11 bases in between. The CDR3 nucleotides are TGTGCCAGTGGAGGACCGAGCTCCTACAATGAGCAGTTCTTC. It encodes CASGGPSSYNEQFF.

The rearrangement links TRBV5-1 to TRBJ2-1; D unclear. The CDR3 is 14 amino acids. The germline V gene has CDR1 SGHRS and CDR2 YFSETQ. V shed 1 base and J shed 6 bases, with 11 bases lying between them. This chain's CDR3 is CASSLFPGSNEQFF. The CDR3 region has the DNA TGCGCCAGCAGCTTGTTCCCGGGTTCCAATGAGCAGTTCTTC.

The chain couples TRBV29-1 to TRBJ2-7, with 13 bases aligning to TRBD2. The CDR3 contains 15 residues. CDR1 is SQVTM and CDR2 is ANQGSEA in the germline V gene. The ends lost 1 base at V and 6 bases at J; junction bases unmatched: 6. Here the CDR3 reads CSVEGLAGGRSEQYF. The CDR3 coding sequence is TGCAGCGTTGAAGGACTAGCGGGAGGTCGTAGCGAGCAGTACTTC.

The chain employs TRBV27 and TRBJ2-1; 10 positions agree with TRBD1. Germline trimming cut 5 bases from V and 4 bases from J; bases unmatched to any gene: 8. CDR3 length: 16 amino acids. Germline V gives CDR1 MNHEY, CDR2 SMNVEV (reference sequence). The CDR3 sequence is CASSRLGTGEYNEQFF. The CDR3 nucleotides are TGTGCCAGCAGTAGACTAGGGACAGGGGAGTACAATGAGCAGTTCTTC.

This clone was seen more than once but under ten times. The chain couples TRBV12-3 or TRBV12-4 to TRBJ2-1; no clear D gene. V was cut by 7 bases and J by 5 bases, with 6 bases left in between. This CDR3 spans 11 amino acids. DNA for the CDR3: TGTGCCAGCACCCTACACAATGAGCAGTTCTTC. Translated: CASTLHNEQFF.

This chain links TRBV9 with TRBJ2-5, with D possibly TRBD1 on 5 matching bases. This CDR3 has 14 residues. V was cut by 2 bases and J by 5 bases, with 13 bases left in between. The germline V gene has CDR1 SGDLS and CDR2 YYNGEE. Written as DNA, the CDR3 is TGTGCCAGCAGCGTCTCTCAGGGTTCGGAGACCCAGTACTTC. It codes for CASSVSQGSETQYF.

The chain is built from TRBV15 and TRBJ2-7; possible D gene TRBD1, 6 bases. The V and J ends lost 1 base and 5 bases respectively, with 6 bases between them. This CDR3 comprises 12 residues. Germline CDR1 is LNHNV and CDR2 is YYDKDF (reference sequence). CDR3 region: CATSRGTDEQYF. DNA of the CDR3: TGTGCCACCAGCAGAGGGACAGACGAGCAGTACTTC.

This clone was seen many times. The genes are TRBV19 and TRBJ1-1; 7 bases line up with TRBD1. The CDR3 is 15 amino acids. V lost 5 bases to trimming and J lost 5 bases; unmatched junction nucleotides: 11. The germline CDR1 and CDR2 sequences are LNHDA and SQIVND (reference sequence). The DNA of the CDR3 is TGTGCCAGTAGTTATTTTGACAGGGCGAGGACTGAAGCTTTCTTT. It translates to CASSYFDRARTEAFF.

This chain joins TRBV2 and TRBJ1-2, with D unresolved. This CDR3 comprises 11 residues. Germline V gene data show CDR1 as SNHLY and CDR2 as FYNNEI. Trimming took off 8 bases at V and 14 bases at J, with 18 bases between the two ends. CDR3 sequence reads: CASGPLLDWTF. The CDR3 DNA follows: TGTGCCAGCGGGCCGCTTTTGGACTGGACCTTC.

The rearrangement uses TRBV6-5 and TRBJ1-2, with D possibly matching TRBD1 (5 bases). CDR3 length equals 14 residues. Germline CDR1 and CDR2: MNHEY and SVGAGI. Between the trimmed V and J ends, which lost 2 bases and 7 bases, there was a span of 14 bases. The CDR3 bases are TGTGCCAGCAGTTACCCGGGCAGGGTTGGTGGCTACACCTTC. This codes for CASSYPGRVGGYTF.

The rearrangement joins TRBV6-6 to TRBJ1-1, with D hard to call. The CDR3 runs 16 residues. V lost 0 bases to trimming and J lost 0 bases, with 11 bases between them. Germline assignment: CDR1 MNHNY and CDR2 SVGAGI (reference sequence). In DNA form, the CDR3 reads TGTGCCAGCAGTTACTCGAATGCGGGATTGAACACTGAAGCTTTCTTT. It specifies CASSYSNAGLNTEAFF.

V gene TRBV27 combines with J gene TRBJ1-1; TRBD1 aligns across 8 bases. The CDR3 consists of 15 residues. Trimming took 0 bases from V and 5 from J; bases not matched to a gene: 5. Germline V gene lookup returns CDR1 MNHEY and CDR2 SMNVEV (reference sequence). The CDR3 coding sequence is TGTGCCAGCAGTTTATCGAGGCAGGGGGCAACTGAAGCTTTCTTT. Its translation is CASSLSRQGATEAFF.

The J gene is TRBJ2-5, the V gene TRBV10-3, with D perhaps TRBD2 (5 bases). CDR1 and CDR2 (germline): ENHRY, SYGVKD. The ends were cut back, 0 bases at V and 5 bases at J, with 10 bases in the middle. CDR3 length equals 14 residues. CDR3 nucleotide sequence: TGTGCCATCAGTGAGTCGAAGCAGCGGGAGACCCAGTACTTC. Translated, it gives CAISESKQRETQYF.

The chain joins TRBV18 to TRBJ1-5; TRBD1 matches 7 bases. With V trimmed by 5 bases and J by 3 bases, 7 bases remained unmatched. Germline loops: CDR1 KGHSH, CDR2 LQKENI. The CDR3 extends over 15 amino acids. This chain's CDR3 is CASSLSGGDNQPQHF. The CDR3 nucleotides read TGTGCCAGCTCATTATCAGGGGGAGACAATCAGCCCCAGCATTTT.